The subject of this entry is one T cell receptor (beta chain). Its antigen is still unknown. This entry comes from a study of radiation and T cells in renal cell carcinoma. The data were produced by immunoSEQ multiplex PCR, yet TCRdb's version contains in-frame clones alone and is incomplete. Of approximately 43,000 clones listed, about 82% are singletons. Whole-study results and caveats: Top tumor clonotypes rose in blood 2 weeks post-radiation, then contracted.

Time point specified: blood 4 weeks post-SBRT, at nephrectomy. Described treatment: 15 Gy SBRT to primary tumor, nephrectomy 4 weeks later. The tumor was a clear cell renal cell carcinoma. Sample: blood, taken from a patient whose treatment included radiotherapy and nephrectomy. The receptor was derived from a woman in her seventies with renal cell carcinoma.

The CDR3 sequence: CATTSGTMSYEQYF. Written as DNA, the CDR3 is TGTGCCACAACTAGCGGGACCATGTCCTACGAGCAGTACTTC. The V call is TRBV21-1, the J call TRBJ2-7; the table's D gene call, TRBD2, was not cross checked with the DNA. TRBV21-1 is a recognized pseudogene. The CDR3 loop spans 14 amino acids.